The following is a T cell receptor (beta chain) sequence with its context. The antigen is not known. The sample is drawn from a study of T cells expressing NK-cell markers. As for the study in general: The study drew TCR beta repertoires from sorted CD3+CD56+NKG2C+, CD3+CD56+NKG2C- and CD3+CD56-NKG2C+ T cells.

Study-level results: Roughly 1.0-8% of CD8+ T cells in several donors belonged to dominant NKG2C+ clonotypes. Where a handful of donors were concerned, these clonotypes also led the CD3+CD56-NKG2C+ fraction.

TCRdb processed the 5' RACE reads again and assigns one entry to each CDR3 protein, with no DNA. In all, the sample yields 500,000 to 700,000 distinct CDR3 sequences. CDR1 is MNHEY and CDR2 is SVGEGT in the germline V gene. This CDR3 has 14 amino acids. The rearrangement uses TRBV6-2 or TRBV6-3 and TRBJ2-3; TCRdb's assignment of TRBD2 cannot be checked, as there is no DNA. Sequenced material: blood T cells: a sorted CD56 or NKG2C T cell subset, CD4+ or CD8+ T cells, or bulk PBMC T cells (not recorded which). The receptor was isolated from a young man in good health. This chain's CDR3 is CASTRSGSGDTQYF.